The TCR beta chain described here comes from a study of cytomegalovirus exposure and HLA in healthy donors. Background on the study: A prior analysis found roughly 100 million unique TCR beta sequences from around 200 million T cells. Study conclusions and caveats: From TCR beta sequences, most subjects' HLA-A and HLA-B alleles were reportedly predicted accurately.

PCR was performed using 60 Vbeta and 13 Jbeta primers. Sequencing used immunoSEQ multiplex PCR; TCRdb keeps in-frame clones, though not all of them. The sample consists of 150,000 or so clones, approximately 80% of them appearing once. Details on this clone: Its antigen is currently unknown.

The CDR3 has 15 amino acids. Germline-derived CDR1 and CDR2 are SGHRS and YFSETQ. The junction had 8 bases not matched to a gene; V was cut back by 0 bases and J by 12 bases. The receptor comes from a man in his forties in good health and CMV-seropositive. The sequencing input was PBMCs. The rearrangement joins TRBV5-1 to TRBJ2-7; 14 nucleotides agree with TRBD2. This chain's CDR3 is CASSLVGLAGDRRYF. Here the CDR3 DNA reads TGCGCCAGCAGCTTGGTGGGACTAGCGGGAGATAGGAGGTACTTC.